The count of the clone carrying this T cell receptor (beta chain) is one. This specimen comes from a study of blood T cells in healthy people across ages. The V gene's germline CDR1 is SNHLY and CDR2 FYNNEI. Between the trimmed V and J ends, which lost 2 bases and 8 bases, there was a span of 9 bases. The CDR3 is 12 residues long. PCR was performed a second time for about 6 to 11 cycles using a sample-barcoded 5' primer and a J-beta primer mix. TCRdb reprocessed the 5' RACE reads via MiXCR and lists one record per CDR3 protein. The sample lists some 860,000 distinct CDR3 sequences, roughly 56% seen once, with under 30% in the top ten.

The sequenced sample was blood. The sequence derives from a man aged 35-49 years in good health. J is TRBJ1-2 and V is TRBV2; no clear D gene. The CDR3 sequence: CASSEPPGGYTF. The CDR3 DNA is TGTGCCAGCAGTGAACCGCCGGGGGGCTACACCTTC.